These T cell receptor beta chains were read from a single sample in a study of Graves' ophthalmopathy and Graves' hyperthyroidism. TCRdb processed the multiplex PCR reads anew with MiXCR; each CDR3 protein has one entry. The repertoire includes hundreds of thousands of distinct CDR3 sequences, more than 40% of them detected once, and 3% to 4% sits in the top ten. What was sequenced was peripheral blood. These receptors were taken from an adult man with Graves' ophthalmopathy. CDR3s include the opening cysteine and the closing phenylalanine or tryptophan. Each record gives: CDR3 DNA, CDR3 protein, D gene, V gene, clone size, J gene. D genes are given only for firm matches. A clone size is listed for some rows: how often the clone was seen (once, few, many), or a class if it is expanded.

DNA: TGTGCCAGCAGCTATGGGATTTTGAACACTGAAGCTTTCTTT
CDR3: CASSYGILNTEAFF
D: -
V: TRBV7-9
size: once
J: TRBJ1-1

DNA: TGTGCCAGCACCGACGCCGGGACAGTGAACACCGGGGAGCTGTTTTTT
CDR3: CASTDAGTVNTGELFF
D: TRBD1
V: TRBV7-9
size: -
J: TRBJ2-2

DNA: TGTGCCAGCAGCAAACTGACAGGGGGCAGTGAAAAACTGTTTTTT
CDR3: CASSKLTGGSEKLFF
D: TRBD1
V: TRBV12-3/TRBV12-4
size: many
J: TRBJ1-4

DNA: TGTGCCAGCAGTGTCGGGAGTCTAGCGGGAAGCTACAATGAGCAGTACTTC
CDR3: CASSVGSLAGSYNEQYF
D: TRBD2
V: TRBV25-1
size: -
J: TRBJ2-5

DNA: TGTGCCAGCAGCTTAAGTAGGGGGCGGGACACTGAAGCTTTCTTT
CDR3: CASSLSRGRDTEAFF
D: TRBD1
V: TRBV7-8
size: many
J: TRBJ1-1

DNA: TGTGCCAGCAGATCCACCGACAAGAACACTGAAGCTTTCTTT
CDR3: CASRSTDKNTEAFF
D: -
V: TRBV12-3/TRBV12-4
size: many
J: TRBJ1-1

DNA: TGTGCCAGTAGTTTGGCAGGGGTCAACCATAGCAATCAGCCCCAGCATTTT
CDR3: CASSLAGVNHSNQPQHF
D: -
V: TRBV19
size: -
J: TRBJ1-5

DNA: TGTGCCATCAGTCCCGGGGGGGCTGTCGGCTATGGCTACACCTTC
CDR3: CAISPGGAVGYGYTF
D: -
V: TRBV10-3
size: -
J: TRBJ1-2

DNA: TGTGCCAGCAGACCTAGGACAGACAAGAACACTGAAGCTTTCTTT
CDR3: CASRPRTDKNTEAFF
D: -
V: TRBV7-2
size: many
J: TRBJ1-1

DNA: TGTGCCAGCAGCTTAATGACAGGGCTCTATGGCTACACCTTC
CDR3: CASSLMTGLYGYTF
D: TRBD1
V: TRBV7-8
size: -
J: TRBJ1-2

DNA: TGTGCCAACAGCCCTGCCGGGACTAGCGGGAGATTATACGAGCAGTACTTC
CDR3: CANSPAGTSGRLYEQYF
D: TRBD2
V: TRBV5-4
size: -
J: TRBJ2-7

DNA: TGTGCCAGTAGCTACCGGGACAGGCGATCGAGGGGCTACACCTTC
CDR3: CASSYRDRRSRGYTF
D: TRBD1
V: TRBV19
size: many
J: TRBJ1-2

DNA: TGTGCCAGTAGTCCTCGGACGGACTCCTACGAGCAGTACTTC
CDR3: CASSPRTDSYEQYF
D: -
V: TRBV19
size: many
J: TRBJ2-7

DNA: TGTGCCAGCAGCGCCCGACAGGGTGACGGGGAGCTGTTTTTT
CDR3: CASSARQGDGELFF
D: TRBD1
V: TRBV7-3
size: many
J: TRBJ2-2

DNA: TGTGCCAGCAGTTCCCCCGCCGGGACGAACTACCAAGAGACCCAGTACTTC
CDR3: CASSSPAGTNYQETQYF
D: -
V: TRBV11-1
size: -
J: TRBJ2-5